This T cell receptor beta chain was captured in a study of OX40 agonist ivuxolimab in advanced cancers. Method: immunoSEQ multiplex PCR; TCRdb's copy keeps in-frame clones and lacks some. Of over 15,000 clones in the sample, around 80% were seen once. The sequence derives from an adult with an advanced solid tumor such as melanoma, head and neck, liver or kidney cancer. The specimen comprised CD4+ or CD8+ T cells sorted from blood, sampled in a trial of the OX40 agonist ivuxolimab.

CDR3 residues: CASRANYGYTF. The CDR3 region has the DNA TGTGCCAGCAGGGCTAACTATGGCTACACCTTC. This rearrangement joins TRBV19 to TRBJ1-2; tentative D call: TRBD1 (5 bases). V lost 9 bases and J 0 bases, leaving 5 bases between the germline ends. Looked up from germline, CDR1 is LNHDA and CDR2 is SQIVND (reference sequence). The CDR3 contains 11 residues.